Below, one TCR beta chain is given with its context. The antigen is not known. These data are taken from a study of cytomegalovirus exposure and HLA in healthy donors. Study-wide points: Later genetic work tied a missense DCLRE1C variant to beta-chain V and J trimming.

13 Jbeta primers and 60 Vbeta primers were used for the PCR. The repertoire was sequenced with immunoSEQ multiplex PCR; TCRdb's copy has only in-frame clones and lacks some. The table has 90,000 to 110,000 clones, over 75% seen once. Germline CDR1 is LGHNA and CDR2 is YNFKEQ. The CDR3 runs 15 residues. V was shortened by 1 base and J by 4 bases, with 10 bases between the two germline ends. The gene calls are TRBV4-2 and TRBJ1-4; D remains ambiguous. Sequenced material: PBMCs. This receptor was identified in a man aged 30 to 39 in good health and CMV-seropositive. Here the CDR3 reads CASSQGGGINEKLFF. In nucleotides, the CDR3 is TGTGCCAGCAGCCAAGGAGGAGGTATTAATGAAAAACTGTTTTTT.